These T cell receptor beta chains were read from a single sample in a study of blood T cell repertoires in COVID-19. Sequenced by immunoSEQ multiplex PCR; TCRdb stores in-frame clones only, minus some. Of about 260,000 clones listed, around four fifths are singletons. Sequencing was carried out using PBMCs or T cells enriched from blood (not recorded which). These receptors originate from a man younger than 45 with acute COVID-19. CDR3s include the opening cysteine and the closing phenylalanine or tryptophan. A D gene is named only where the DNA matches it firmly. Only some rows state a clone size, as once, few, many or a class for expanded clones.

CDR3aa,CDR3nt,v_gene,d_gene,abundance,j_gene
CASSLSAVSGNTIYF,TGCGCCAGCAGCTTGTCGGCGGTCTCTGGAAACACCATATATTTT,TRBV5-1,.,.,TRBJ1-3
CASTRTVNTEAFF,TGTGCCAGCACACGGACAGTGAACACTGAAGCTTTCTTT,TRBV11-2,.,.,TRBJ1-1
CASSLRDTSSYNEQFF,TGTGCCAGCAGCTTGCGGGACACAAGCTCCTACAATGAGCAGTTCTTC,TRBV5-8,.,.,TRBJ2-1
CASSVPSGGSQETQYF,TGCGCCAGCAGCGTCCCCAGCGGGGGGTCCCAAGAGACCCAGTACTTC,TRBV5-1,TRBD2,once,TRBJ2-5
CASSSTPWLAEYF,TGTGCCAGCAGTTCCACCCCCTGGCTTGCGGAGTACTTC,TRBV27,.,.,TRBJ2-5
CASSPGGNQPQHF,TGTGCCAGCAGCCCAGGGGGCAATCAGCCCCAGCATTTT,TRBV7-3,.,.,TRBJ1-5
CASSLRRDEQFF,TGTGCCAGCAGTTTAAGGAGGGATGAGCAGTTCTTC,TRBV27,.,.,TRBJ2-1
CASSREAGISNEQFF,TGTGCCAGCAGCCGGGAGGCGGGTATAAGTAATGAGCAGTTCTTC,TRBV7-6,TRBD2,.,TRBJ2-1
CASSADRVGTNEKLFF,TGTGCCAGCAGCGCGGACAGGGTCGGAACTAATGAAAAACTGTTTTTT,TRBV7-9,TRBD1,.,TRBJ1-4
CASSLQGTEAFF,TGTGCCAGCAGTTTGCAGGGAACTGAAGCTTTCTTT,TRBV28,.,.,TRBJ1-1
CASSHRTANTEAFF,TGTGCCAGCAGTCACAGGACAGCAAACACTGAAGCTTTCTTT,TRBV6-2/TRBV6-3,.,.,TRBJ1-1
CASTRGGVSTGELFF,TGTGCCAGCACCCGGGGGGGGGTATCGACCGGGGAGCTGTTTTTT,TRBV28,TRBD2,.,TRBJ2-2
CASSLTGGFYNEQFF,TGTGCCAGCAGTTTGACAGGGGGCTTCTACAATGAGCAGTTCTTC,TRBV6-2/TRBV6-3,TRBD1,.,TRBJ2-1
CASSFGGRGYNEQFF,TGTGCCAGCAGCTTCGGCGGCCGCGGCTACAATGAGCAGTTCTTC,TRBV5-4,.,.,TRBJ2-1
CASSLNQGEDEQFF,TGTGCCAGCAGTTTAAATCAGGGGGAGGATGAGCAGTTCTTC,TRBV27,.,.,TRBJ2-1
CASSFQGIGELFF,TGTGCCAGCAGTTTTCAGGGGATCGGGGAGCTGTTTTTT,TRBV6-5,.,.,TRBJ2-2
CASSLKRGGTNTGELFF,TGTGCCAGCAGCTTAAAGCGGGGGGGCACCAACACCGGGGAGCTGTTTTTT,TRBV7-2,TRBD2,few,TRBJ2-2
CAWSQGLSAYGYTF,TGTGCCTGGAGTCAGGGTTTGAGTGCCTATGGCTACACCTTC,TRBV30,.,.,TRBJ1-2
CSGATDPRTEAFF,TGCAGCGGAGCGACCGACCCACGGACTGAAGCTTTCTTT,TRBV29-1,.,.,TRBJ1-1
CASSSRQETQYF,TGTGCCAGCAGCAGTCGACAGGAGACCCAGTACTTC,TRBV3-1/TRBV3-2,.,.,TRBJ2-5
CASSPQRTAVEQFF,TGTGCCAGCTCACCACAGAGGACAGCAGTTGAGCAGTTCTTC,TRBV18,.,few,TRBJ2-1
CASSQPRDTVRNTEAFF,TGTGCCAGCAGCCAACCCCGGGACACCGTCAGGAACACTGAAGCTTTCTTT,TRBV14,.,.,TRBJ1-1
CASSPKVWGGELYGYTF,TGTGCCAGCAGCCCAAAGGTCTGGGGAGGGGAACTATACGGCTACACCTTC,TRBV7-9,.,.,TRBJ1-2
CASSWGGTSGSPGDEQFF,TGTGCCAGCAGCTGGGGGGGGACTAGCGGGAGCCCCGGGGATGAGCAGTTCTTC,TRBV7-6,TRBD2,.,TRBJ2-1
CASSLSGISTGELFF,TGCGCCAGCAGCTTATCAGGGATTTCCACCGGGGAGCTGTTTTTT,TRBV5-1,.,.,TRBJ2-2
CASSLRTGGQTQYF,TGTGCCAGCAGCCTAAGGACAGGGGGACAGACCCAGTACTTC,TRBV27,TRBD1,.,TRBJ2-5
CASSLAVSGVGEQFF,TGCGCCAGCAGCTTGGCCGTCAGCGGGGTTGGTGAGCAGTTCTTC,TRBV5-1,TRBD2,once,TRBJ2-1
CASSNQRETQYF,TGTGCCAGCAGTAATCAGAGGGAGACCCAGTACTTC,TRBV6-2/TRBV6-3,.,once,TRBJ2-5
CASSLGGLAGGRGGELFF,TGTGCCAGCAGCTTGGGGGGACTAGCGGGAGGAAGAGGCGGGGAGCTGTTTTTT,TRBV7-2,TRBD2,.,TRBJ2-2
CASSLTMNTEAFF,TGTGCCAGCAGCTTAACAATGAACACTGAAGCTTTCTTT,TRBV3-1/TRBV3-2,.,few,TRBJ1-1
CASSYAAETDTQYF,TGTGCCAGCAGTTACGCGGCGGAGACAGATACGCAGTATTTT,TRBV6-2/TRBV6-3,.,few,TRBJ2-3
CASSPLEVHFGYTF,TGTGCCAGCAGCCCATTGGAGGTTCATTTTGGCTACACCTTC,TRBV11-2,.,.,TRBJ1-2
CAWIPRLGGLPGELFF,TGTGCCTGGATCCCTCGGTTGGGGGGGCTTCCCGGGGAGCTGTTTTTT,TRBV30,.,.,TRBJ2-2
CSVGAGTPNYGYTF,TGCAGCGTTGGGGCAGGGACTCCTAACTATGGCTACACCTTC,TRBV29-1,.,.,TRBJ1-2
CASSLGQGVDTQYF,TGTGCCAGCAGCTTAGGGCAGGGGGTTGATACGCAGTATTTT,TRBV7-3,TRBD1,.,TRBJ2-3
CASSLARTGVYGYTF,TGTGCCAGCAGCTTAGCGCGGACAGGGGTCTATGGCTACACCTTC,TRBV7-9,TRBD1,.,TRBJ1-2
CASSYSPLVRRGGVEQFF,TGTGCCAGCAGTTATAGTCCCCTCGTTAGGCGGGGGGGTGTTGAGCAGTTCTTC,TRBV27,TRBD2,.,TRBJ2-1
CASSQDGQGHQPQHF,TGTGCCAGCAGCCAAGATGGACAGGGTCATCAGCCCCAGCATTTT,TRBV3-1/TRBV3-2,TRBD1,.,TRBJ1-5
CSVEDPAPDTQYF,TGCAGCGTTGAAGATCCCGCGCCAGATACGCAGTATTTT,TRBV29-1,.,.,TRBJ2-3
CASSQTSQQGRGGNTEAFF,TGCGCCAGCAGCCAAACCTCACAACAGGGGCGGGGTGGGAACACTGAAGCTTTCTTT,TRBV4-3,TRBD1,once,TRBJ1-1
CASSARDRDIEGYTF,TGTGCCAGCAGTGCCCGGGACAGGGATATCGAGGGCTACACCTTC,TRBV25-1,TRBD1,.,TRBJ1-2
CASSIASGGNEQFF,TGTGCCAGTAGTATCGCCAGCGGGGGGAATGAGCAGTTCTTC,TRBV19,TRBD2,few,TRBJ2-1
CASSTTWGTGLSYGYTF,TGTGCCAGCAGTACTACCTGGGGGACAGGGTTAAGCTATGGCTACACCTTC,TRBV28,TRBD1,.,TRBJ1-2
CATSRGDRNTEAFF,TGTGCCACCAGCAGAGGGGACAGGAACACTGAAGCTTTCTTT,TRBV15,TRBD1,.,TRBJ1-1
CASSFRAAGNTIYF,TGTGCCAGCAGTTTCAGGGCGGCAGGAAACACCATATATTTT,TRBV27,.,.,TRBJ1-3
CASSLGASSSYNEQFF,TGCGCCAGCAGCTTGGGCGCCTCTAGCTCCTACAATGAGCAGTTCTTC,TRBV5-1,.,.,TRBJ2-1